These 21 T cell receptor beta chains were sequenced from one sample in a study of blood T cells in healthy people across ages. Sample-barcoded 5' priming and a J-beta primer mix drove a second PCR of roughly 7 to 11 cycles. TCRdb called the 5' RACE reads again in MiXCR, with one record for every CDR3 protein. The sample includes more than 1,000,000 distinct CDR3 sequences, 25% of them seen just once. The data also belong to a second study, concerning T cells of mothers and their children.

Sequenced material: blood. Receptors originate from a girl aged 2-9 years in good health.

This clonotype has just a few counts. The V and J genes are TRBV20-1 and TRBJ2-1, with 8 bases matching TRBD2. The CDR3 runs 15 residues. V shed 4 bases, J shed 8 bases, and the junction held 13 bases outside the gene matches. Germline loops: CDR1 DFQATT, CDR2 SNEGSKA (reference sequence). In DNA form, the CDR3 reads TGCAGTGCTATACCGGGACTAGAAGTTACGTATGAGCAGTTCTTC. Translation gives CSAIPGLEVTYEQFF.

This chain uses TRBV3-1 with TRBJ2-2; D remains unclear. V gave up 0 bases and J gave up 0 bases, with 11 bases separating them. From germline, CDR1 is LGHDT and CDR2 YNNKEL (reference sequence). The CDR3 contains 17 residues. In DNA, the CDR3 is TGTGCCAGCAGCCAAGAGTCTCTGACACCGAACACCGGGGAGCTGTTTTTT. This translates into CASSQESLTPNTGELFF.

In the case of this clonotype: Germline is not matched at one junction end, which may reflect a read error. This chain links TRBV19 with TRBJ2-1, with D tentatively TRBD2 (6 bases). The CDR3 totals 15 residues. CDR1 and CDR2 from the germline V gene are LNHDA and SQIVND (reference sequence). CDR3 nucleotides: TGTGCCAGTAGTGACGGAACTAGCTCCTACAATGAGCAGTCCTTC. Translation gives CASSDGTSSYNEQSF.

This chain uses TRBV5-1 with TRBJ2-3, with 13 nucleotides matching TRBD2. The germline V gene encodes CDR1 SGHRS and CDR2 YFSETQ. Trimming at V came to 4 bases and at J to 2 bases, leaving 7 bases not matched to a gene. This CDR3 spans 17 amino acids. The CDR3: CASSLPTSGGHTDTQYF. In nucleotides, the CDR3 is TGCGCCAGCAGCCTCCCGACTAGCGGGGGGCACACAGATACGCAGTATTTT.

There are a few counts of this clonotype. V usage is TRBV21-1 and J usage is TRBJ2-5; the table's D call, TRBD1, was not checked against the DNA. TRBV21-1 is reported as a pseudogene. The CDR3 spans 15 residues. DNA for the CDR3: TGTGCCAGCAGCAAGGATACAGGGGCTCAAGAGACCCAGTACTTC. This sequence encodes CASSKDTGAQETQYF.

This clonotype showed up just a few times. V gene TRBV5-1 combines with J gene TRBJ1-2, with D possibly matching TRBD1 (5 bases). Germline CDR1 is SGHRS and CDR2 is YFSETQ. With 5 bases removed from V and 7 bases from J, the gap between germline ends came to 15 bases. This CDR3 comprises 13 residues. CDR3 sequence: CASRWDYLGGYTF. The CDR3 DNA reads as TGCGCCAGCAGGTGGGACTACCTTGGTGGCTACACCTTC.

The chain has TRBV10-3 and TRBJ1-5; D might be TRBD1 (5 bases). Trimming took off 4 bases at V and 4 bases at J, with 14 bases between the two ends. CDR1 and CDR2 (germline): ENHRY, SYGVKD. This CDR3 comprises 15 residues. The CDR3, as DNA: TGTGCCATCAGTGGGCTACAGGCCCCAAATCAGCCCCAGCATTTT. It encodes CAISGLQAPNQPQHF.

Only a few counts were recorded for this clonotype. V and J are TRBV6-5 and TRBJ1-1, with D possibly TRBD1 on 6 matching bases. This CDR3 comprises 16 residues. Germline CDR1 is MNHEY and CDR2 is SVGAGI. V lost 2 bases to trimming and J lost 3 bases, with 16 bases between them. CDR3 loop: CASSYATQGPYTEAFF. The CDR3 DNA reads TGTGCCAGCAGTTACGCCACACAGGGTCCCTACACTGAAGCTTTCTTT.

This clonotype has just a few counts. A read error may produce the germline difference seen at one junction end. This chain uses TRBV7-2 with TRBJ2-5; 15 bases match TRBD2. This CDR3 spans 12 amino acids. The germline V gene has CDR1 SGHTA and CDR2 FQGNSA. This CDR3 reads CASSFGLAGGRF. DNA of the CDR3: TGTGCCAGCAGCTTTGGACTAGCGGGAGGGAGGTTC.

The J gene is TRBJ2-5, the V gene TRBV4-3, with D possibly matching TRBD1 (6 bases). The end of the DNA aligns better with TRBJ2-7, so the J call may be wrong. The CDR3 totals 15 residues. Per germline, CDR1 LGHNA and CDR2 YSLEER. CDR3 in DNA: TGCGCCAGCAGCCCAGGGGCAGGTAAAGCCTACGAGCAGTACTTC. As protein: CASSPGAGKAYEQYF.

The chain employs TRBV7-9 and TRBJ1-4, with a weak D call TRBD1 (5 bases). The CDR3 loop spans 17 amino acids. V was shortened by 2 bases and J by 6 bases, with 19 bases between the two germline ends. In germline, CDR1 is SEHNR, CDR2 FQNEAQ (reference sequence). Written as DNA, the CDR3 is TGTGCCAGCAGCTTATCGACGGTTGACAGAGCTTATGAAAAACTGTTTTTT. It specifies CASSLSTVDRAYEKLFF. The full variable domain, rest sourced from reference TRBV7-9 and TRBJ1-4, is DTGVSQNPRHKITKRGQNVTFRCDPISEHNRLYWYRQTLGQGPEFLTYFQNEAQLEKSRLLSDRFSAERPKGSFSTLEIQRTEQGDSAMYLCASSLSTVDRAYEKLFFGSGTQLSVL.

This chain uses TRBV7-2 with TRBJ2-7; TRBD2 aligns across 12 bases. CDR3 length equals 15 residues. The J segment lost 3 bases and the V segment lost 5 bases, leaving 5 bases of the junction unmatched. Germline assignment: CDR1 SGHTA and CDR2 FQGNSA. CDR3 loop: CASSEGLAGNYEQYF. CDR3 nucleotides: TGTGCCAGCAGCGAAGGACTAGCGGGGAACTACGAGCAGTACTTC.

Comments on this clonotype: Because the CDR3's place on the DNA is in doubt, the DNA is left out and the CDR3 is given as listed by TCRdb. V gene TRBV12-3 or TRBV12-4 combines with J gene TRBJ2-5; TRBD1 reflects the table's D call only, with no check against the DNA. With termini counted, the CDR3 has 15 amino acids. Here the CDR3 reads CASSWTGGFLETQYF.

The chain carries TRBV7-9 and TRBJ2-5; 8 bases are a match to TRBD2. In germline, CDR1 is SEHNR, CDR2 FQNEAQ (reference sequence). V shed 6 bases, J shed 4 bases, and the junction held 4 bases outside the gene matches. The CDR3 consists of 13 residues. CDR3 protein: CASRYLAGETQYF. The CDR3 DNA is TGTGCCAGCAGGTATCTAGCGGGAGAGACCCAGTACTTC.

V and J are TRBV29-1 and TRBJ2-2, with 8 bases fitting TRBD1. V trimming: 1 base; J trimming: 3 bases; junction bases outside the gene matches: 7. Germline assignment: CDR1 SQVTM and CDR2 ANQGSEA. CDR3 length: 16 amino acids. CDR3 DNA: TGCAGCGTTGAAGGGACAGGGAATTACGACACCGGGGAGCTGTTTTTT. The encoded protein is CSVEGTGNYDTGELFF.

This clonotype appeared a single time. V and J are TRBV6-1 and TRBJ1-5; 7 bases align to TRBD1. The germline CDR1 and CDR2 sequences are MNHNS and SASEGT. The CDR3 sequence is 17 residues long. V was clipped by 3 bases and J by 0 bases; unmatched bases: 8. The DNA of the CDR3 is TGTGCCAGCAGTGAGCACAGGGGCAAGCATAGCAATCAGCCCCAGCATTTT. It encodes CASSEHRGKHSNQPQHF.

J is TRBJ1-4 and V is TRBV19; D is ambiguous. V shed 1 base and J shed 4 bases, with 1 base lying between them. Germline CDR1 LNHDA, CDR2 SQIVND (reference sequence). The CDR3 has 12 residues. The CDR3, as DNA: TGTGCCAGTAGTATAGTTAATGAAAAACTGTTTTTT. This translates into CASSIVNEKLFF.

The sample holds a few counts of this clonotype. The V gene is TRBV10-2, the J gene TRBJ2-1, with D perhaps matching TRBD1 (6 bases). The end of the DNA fits TRBJ2-7 better, so the J call may be wrong. The CDR3 consists of 14 residues. The V gene's germline CDR1 is WSHSY and CDR2 SAAADI. CDR3 nucleotides: TGCGCCACCCCAGGGCCAGGGACACCCCACGAGCAGTACTTC. Protein sequence: CATPGPGTPHEQYF.

This clonotype came up once. The J gene is TRBJ2-5, the V gene TRBV19, with 7 nucleotides matching TRBD2. The CDR3 is made up of 11 amino acids. Germline CDR1 reads LNHDA; CDR2 reads SQIVND (reference sequence). The CDR3 protein is CKSRGEETQYF. The CDR3, as DNA: TGTAAATCTCGGGGGGAAGAGACCCAGTACTTC.

The sample holds a few counts of this clonotype. V and J are TRBV7-2 and TRBJ1-2, with D perhaps TRBD1 (5 bases). The CDR3 runs to 13 residues. Germline lookup yields CDR1 SGHTA and CDR2 FQGNSA. V lost 5 bases and J 4 bases, leaving 11 bases between the germline ends. CDR3 bases: TGTGCCAGCAGCCGGGACGGGAGCTATGGCTACACCTTC. This gives the protein CASSRDGSYGYTF.

V is TRBV25-1 and J is TRBJ1-1; 9 bases map to TRBD1. The junction had 3 bases not matched to a gene; V was cut back by 11 bases and J by 2 bases. Looked up from germline, CDR1 is MGHDK and CDR2 is SYGVNS. This CDR3 is 12 amino acids long. The CDR3 nucleotides read TGTGCCGTGACAGGGGGAAACACTGAAGCTTTCTTT. Protein product: CAVTGGNTEAFF.